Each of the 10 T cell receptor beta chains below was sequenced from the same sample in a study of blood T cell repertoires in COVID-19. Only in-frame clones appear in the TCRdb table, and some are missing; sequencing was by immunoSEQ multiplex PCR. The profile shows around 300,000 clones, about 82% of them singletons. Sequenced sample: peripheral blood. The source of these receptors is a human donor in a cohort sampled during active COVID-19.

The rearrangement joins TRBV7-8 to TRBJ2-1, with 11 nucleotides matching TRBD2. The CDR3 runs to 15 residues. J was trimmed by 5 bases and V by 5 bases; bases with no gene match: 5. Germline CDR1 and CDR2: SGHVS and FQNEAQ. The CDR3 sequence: CASSTRLAGHNEQFF. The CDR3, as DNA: TGTGCCAGCAGCACTCGACTAGCGGGGCACAATGAGCAGTTCTTC. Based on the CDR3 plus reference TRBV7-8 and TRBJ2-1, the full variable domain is GAGVSQSPRYKVAKRGQDVALRCDPISGHVSLFWYQQALGQGPEFLTYFQNEAQLDKSGLPSDRFFAERPEGSVSTLKIQRTQQEDSAVYLCASSTRLAGHNEQFFGPGTRLTVL.

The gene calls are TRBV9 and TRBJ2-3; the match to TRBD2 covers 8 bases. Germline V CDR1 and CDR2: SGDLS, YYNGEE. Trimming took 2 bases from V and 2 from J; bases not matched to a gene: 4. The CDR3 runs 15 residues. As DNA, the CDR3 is TGTGCCAGCAGCGTCAGCGGGGGAGCCACAGATACGCAGTATTTT. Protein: CASSVSGGATDTQYF.

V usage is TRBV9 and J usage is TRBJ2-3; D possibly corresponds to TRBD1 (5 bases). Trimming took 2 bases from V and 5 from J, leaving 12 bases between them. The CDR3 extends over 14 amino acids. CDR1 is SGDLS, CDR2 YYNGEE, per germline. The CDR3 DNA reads TGTGCCAGCAGCGTGGGGCAGGTCGGAGATACGCAGTATTTT. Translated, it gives CASSVGQVGDTQYF.

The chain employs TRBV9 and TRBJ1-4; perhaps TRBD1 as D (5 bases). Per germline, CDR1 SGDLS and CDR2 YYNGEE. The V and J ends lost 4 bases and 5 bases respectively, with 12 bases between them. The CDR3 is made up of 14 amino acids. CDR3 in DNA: TGTGCCAGCAGCCCAACCGGGGGGAATGAAAAACTGTTTTTT. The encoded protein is CASSPTGGNEKLFF.

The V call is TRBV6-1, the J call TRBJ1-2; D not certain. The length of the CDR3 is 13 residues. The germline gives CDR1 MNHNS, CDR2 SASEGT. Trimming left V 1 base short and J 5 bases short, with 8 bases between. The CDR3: CASSEGSLYGYTF. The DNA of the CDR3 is TGTGCCAGCAGTGAAGGTTCCCTGTATGGCTACACCTTC.

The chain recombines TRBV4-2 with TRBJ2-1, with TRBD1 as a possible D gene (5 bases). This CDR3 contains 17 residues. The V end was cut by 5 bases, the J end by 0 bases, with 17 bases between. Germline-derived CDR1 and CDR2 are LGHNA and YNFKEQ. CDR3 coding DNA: TGTGCCAGCAGCTTCTCAGGGCAGGAGAGCTCCTACAATGAGCAGTTCTTC. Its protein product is CASSFSGQESSYNEQFF.

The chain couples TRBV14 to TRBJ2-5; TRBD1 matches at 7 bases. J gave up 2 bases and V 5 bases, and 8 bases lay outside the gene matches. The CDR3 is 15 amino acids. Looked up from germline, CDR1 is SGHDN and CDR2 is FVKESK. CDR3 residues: CASSRLPGQQETQYF. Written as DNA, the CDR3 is TGTGCCAGCAGCAGGTTACCGGGACAGCAAGAGACCCAGTACTTC.

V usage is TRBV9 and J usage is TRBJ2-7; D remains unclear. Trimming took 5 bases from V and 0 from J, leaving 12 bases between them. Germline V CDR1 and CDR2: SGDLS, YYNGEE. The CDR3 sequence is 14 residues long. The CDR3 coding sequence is TGTGCCAGCAGTCCCACCACCAGCTCCTACGAGCAGTACTTC. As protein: CASSPTTSSYEQYF. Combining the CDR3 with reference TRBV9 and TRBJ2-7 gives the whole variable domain DSGVTQTPKHLITATGQRVTLRCSPRSGDLSVYWYQQSLDQGLQFLIQYYNGEERAKGNILERFSAQQFPDLHSELNLSSLELGDSALYFCASSPTTSSYEQYFGPGTRLTVT.

CDR3 nucleotide sequence: TGTGCCAGCAGTCAGGGGGACAGGCCGGGGAATACGCAGTATTTT. Its protein is CASSQGDRPGNTQYF. The chain employs TRBV27 and TRBJ2-3, with 8 bases aligning to TRBD1. CDR1 is MNHEY, CDR2 SMNVEV, per germline (reference sequence). J gave up 7 bases and V 5 bases, and 11 bases lay outside the gene matches. The CDR3 is made up of 15 amino acids.

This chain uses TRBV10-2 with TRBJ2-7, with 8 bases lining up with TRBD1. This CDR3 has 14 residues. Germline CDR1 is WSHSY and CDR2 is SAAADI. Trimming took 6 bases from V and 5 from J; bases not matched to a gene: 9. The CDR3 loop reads CASSTGGNIHEQYF. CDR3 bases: TGCGCCAGCAGCACAGGGGGTAATATCCACGAGCAGTACTTC.